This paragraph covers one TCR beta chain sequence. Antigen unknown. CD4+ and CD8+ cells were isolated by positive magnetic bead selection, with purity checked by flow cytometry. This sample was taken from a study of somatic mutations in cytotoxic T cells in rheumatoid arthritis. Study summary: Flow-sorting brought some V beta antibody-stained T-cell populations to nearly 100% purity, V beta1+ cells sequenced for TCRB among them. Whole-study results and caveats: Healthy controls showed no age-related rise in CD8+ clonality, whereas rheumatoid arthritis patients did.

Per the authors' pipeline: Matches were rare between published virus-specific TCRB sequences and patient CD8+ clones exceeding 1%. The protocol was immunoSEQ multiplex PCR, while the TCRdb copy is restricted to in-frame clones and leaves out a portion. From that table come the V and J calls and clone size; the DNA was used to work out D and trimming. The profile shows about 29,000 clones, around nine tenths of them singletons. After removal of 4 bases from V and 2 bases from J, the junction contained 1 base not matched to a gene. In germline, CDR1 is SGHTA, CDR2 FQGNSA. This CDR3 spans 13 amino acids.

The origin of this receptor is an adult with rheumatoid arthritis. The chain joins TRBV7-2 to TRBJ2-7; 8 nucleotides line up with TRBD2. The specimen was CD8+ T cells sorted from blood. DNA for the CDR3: TGTGCCAGCAGCTCGGGACTAGCCTACGAGCAGTACTTC. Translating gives CASSSGLAYEQYF.